This T cell receptor (beta chain) was captured in a study of CD8 T cells in Susac syndrome. Germline loops: CDR1 SGHAT, CDR2 FQNNGV. With 5 bases removed from V and 5 bases from J, the gap between germline ends came to 7 bases. There are 11 residues in the CDR3. The TEMRA cells underwent FACS enrichment, while the CD8+ and CD4+ T cells underwent negative isolation. A quantity of about 0.5 to 1 ug RNA underwent reverse transcription using random hexamers. The immunoSEQ assay covered 54 Vbeta and 13 Jbeta segments for CDR3. TCRdb processed the immunoSEQ multiplex PCR reads anew with MiXCR; each CDR3 protein has one entry. Among some 300,000 distinct CDR3 sequences, roughly 90% were seen once, and the ten largest hold under 0.2%.

Material: CD8+ T cells from PBMCs. This chain uses TRBV11-2 with TRBJ2-7; D ambiguous. This TCR was recovered from a human donor with multiple sclerosis. CDR3 DNA sequence: TGTGCCAGCAGCCCCCTGGACGAGCAGTACTTC. The encoded protein is CASSPLDEQYF.